The present TCR beta chain was sequenced within a study of cytomegalovirus exposure and HLA in healthy donors. General study results and limits: Reported results showed that the classifier diagnosed cytomegalovirus status with high specificity and sensitivity.

Profiled with immunoSEQ multiplex PCR; TCRdb holds only in-frame clones, not every one. The data show about 200,000 clones, 80% to 90% seen once. Regarding this clone: What it binds is unknown.

Sample: PBMCs. The sequence was collected from a young woman in good health and CMV-seronegative.

CDR3 amino acids: CASSKDEWAPNTGELFF. In DNA, the CDR3 is TGTGCCAGCAGTAAAGACGAATGGGCACCGAACACCGGGGAGCTGTTTTTT. This chain connects TRBV27 to TRBJ2-2, with D unclear. This CDR3 spans 17 amino acids. Germline V CDR1 and CDR2: MNHEY, SMNVEV (reference sequence). V lost 5 bases and J 0 bases, leaving 16 bases between the germline ends.